The 23 T cell receptor beta chains in this list originate from one sample, sequenced in a study of beta chain features in type 1 diabetes. Study observations and caveats: All four CD4+ subsets of Type 1 diabetes patients contained TCRB CDR3s that were moderately but significantly shorter.

Sequencing targeted expressed TCRB transcripts, as all isolated RNA had been reverse transcribed. Sequencing was performed with immunoSEQ multiplex PCR; in TCRdb, only in-frame clones are kept and a portion is missing. Of 630,000 or so clones in the sample, around 15% were seen once. No antigen has been identified for these receptors. The sample taken for sequencing was naive CD4+ T cells from blood. All receptors come from a man younger than 35 with type 1 diabetes.

This clone was seen a few times. The chain combines TRBV14 with TRBJ1-2; D gene ambiguous. There are 16 residues in the CDR3. Germline loops: CDR1 SGHDN, CDR2 FVKESK. V was clipped by 0 bases and J by 2 bases, with 13 bases between them. The CDR3 sequence is CASSQDQQIRNYGYTF. The CDR3 DNA sequence: TGTGCCAGCAGCCAAGATCAACAGATAAGAAACTATGGCTACACCTTC.

The sample holds a few counts of this clone. Other DNA sequences from this sample encode an identical CDR3 as well. V and J are TRBV5-1 and TRBJ2-5; D is uncertain. Germline V gene data show CDR1 as SGHRS and CDR2 as YFSETQ. CDR3 length: 11 amino acids. Trimming took 4 bases from V and 4 from J, leaving 5 bases between them. As DNA, the CDR3 is TGCGCCAGCAGCCCAGGAGAGACCCAGTACTTC. Translated, it gives CASSPGETQYF.

This clone has more than one count but fewer than ten. V and J are TRBV30 and TRBJ2-5, with D possibly TRBD1 on 7 matching bases. The length of the CDR3 is 13 residues. The germline CDR1 and CDR2 sequences are GTSNPN and SVGIG (reference sequence). V lost 3 bases, J lost 4 bases, and 12 bases lay in between. Here the CDR3 reads CAWSFQGGETQYF. The CDR3 nucleotides read TGTGCCTGGAGCTTCCAGGGGGGAGAGACCCAGTACTTC.

The chain is built from TRBV5-4 and TRBJ2-3; 7 bases are a match to TRBD1. V shed 4 bases, J shed 0 bases, and the junction held 5 bases outside the gene matches. Germline CDR1 reads SGHNT; CDR2 reads YYREEE (reference sequence). The CDR3 is 15 residues long. Here the CDR3 reads CASSPPQGSTDTQYF. The CDR3 DNA is TGTGCCAGCAGCCCTCCACAGGGGAGCACAGATACGCAGTATTTT.

The chain links TRBV28 to TRBJ2-5; D remains ambiguous. The J call is doubtful: the DNA matches TRBJ2-7 better. Germline V gene sequence: CDR1 MDHEN, CDR2 SYDVKM. This CDR3 region has 15 residues. The CDR3 DNA reads TGTGCCAGCACTTTCCCCGGAGAATATACCCACGAGCAGTACTTC. Translated: CASTFPGEYTHEQYF.

This clone was seen a few times. The rearrangement joins TRBV25-1 to TRBJ2-5, with 12 bases fitting TRBD2. The germline V gene has CDR1 MGHDK and CDR2 SYGVNS. Trimming cost V 3 bases and J 3 bases; bases outside gene matches: 8. The CDR3 contains 17 residues. The DNA of the CDR3 is TGTGCCAGCAGTGACCCCAGAAGACTAGCGGGAGAAGAGACCCAGTACTTC. As protein: CASSDPRRLAGEETQYF.

The V call is TRBV7-9, the J call TRBJ2-3; the match to TRBD1 covers 8 bases. After removal of 2 bases from V and 3 bases from J, the junction contained 4 bases not matched to a gene. The V gene's germline CDR1 is SEHNR and CDR2 FQNEAQ (reference sequence). CDR3 length: 15 amino acids. The CDR3 spells CASSLTGGMTDTQYF. The CDR3 DNA follows: TGTGCCAGCAGCTTAACAGGGGGAATGACAGATACGCAGTATTTT.

This clone was seen only a few times. Here the CDR3 reads CASSLLNSNTEAFF. The DNA for the CDR3 is TGTGCCAGCAGCTTACTCAATTCGAACACTGAAGCTTTCTTT. V is TRBV11-2 and J is TRBJ1-1; D is ambiguous. V gave up 2 bases and J gave up 1 base, with 8 bases separating them. Germline V gene data show CDR1 as SGHAT and CDR2 as FQNNGV. The CDR3 is 14 amino acids.

This chain uses TRBV30 with TRBJ1-5, with 8 bases fitting TRBD1. Germline-derived CDR1 and CDR2 are GTSNPN and SVGIG (reference sequence). V was pared by 5 bases and J by 7 bases, with 7 bases of the junction left unmatched. This CDR3 region has 13 residues. The CDR3 coding sequence is TGTGCCTGGCAGGGGGCTGGTGAACAGCCCCAGCATTTT. This encodes CAWQGAGEQPQHF. The full variable domain, completed using reference TRBV30 and TRBJ1-5, is SQTIHQWPATLVQPVGSPLSLECTVEGTSNPNLYWYRQAAGRGLQLLFYSVGIGQISSEVPQNLSASRPQDRQFILSSKKLLLSDSGFYLCAWQGAGEQPQHFGDGTRLSIL.

The table lists this clone with a few counts. V gene TRBV6-5 combines with J gene TRBJ2-1, with D maybe TRBD1 (7 bases). This CDR3 contains 15 residues. The V end was cut by 2 bases, the J end by 5 bases, with 13 bases between. Germline CDR1 and CDR2: MNHEY and SVGAGI. CDR3 coding DNA: TGTGCCAGCAGTTACCTAGGGGGCGGGAACAATGAGCAGTTCTTC. Translated: CASSYLGGGNNEQFF.

This clone was observed a few times. The identical CDR3 is also encoded by other nucleotide sequences in the sample. This rearrangement joins TRBV5-1 to TRBJ1-1; 7 bases agree with TRBD1. Trimming at V came to 4 bases and at J to 1 base, leaving 4 bases not matched to a gene. This CDR3 contains 14 residues. The V gene's germline CDR1 is SGHRS and CDR2 YFSETQ. As DNA, the CDR3 is TGCGCCAGCAGCCTTGACAGGGCGAACACTGAAGCTTTCTTT. Translation: CASSLDRANTEAFF.

This clone came up a few times. Written as DNA, the CDR3 is TGTGCCAGCAGTTCGGCGGGACAGGGACCCTATGGCTACACCTTC. It yields the protein CASSSAGQGPYGYTF. The genes are TRBV6-5 and TRBJ1-2, with TRBD1 matching over 9 bases. The length of the CDR3 is 15 residues. The ends lost 4 bases at V and 4 bases at J; junction bases unmatched: 7. Germline CDR1 MNHEY, CDR2 SVGAGI.

This clone was seen more than once but under ten times. The rearrangement joins TRBV6-6 to TRBJ2-5; weak D call: TRBD1 (6 bases). Germline loops: CDR1 MNHNY, CDR2 SVGAGI (reference sequence). The CDR3 consists of 13 residues. V was pared by 7 bases and J by 1 base, with 10 bases between. DNA for the CDR3: TGTGCCAGCATAAGGGGGATCCAAGAGACCCAGTACTTC. Its translation is CASIRGIQETQYF.

Only a few counts were recorded for this clone. This chain connects TRBV5-1 to TRBJ1-2; TRBD1 matches at 7 bases. Germline trimming cut 0 bases from V and 8 bases from J; bases unmatched to any gene: 10. Per germline, CDR1 SGHRS and CDR2 YFSETQ. The CDR3 sequence is 15 residues long. CDR3 sequence: CASSLGGQINLGYTF. CDR3 DNA sequence: TGCGCCAGCAGCTTGGGGGGACAGATCAACCTGGGCTACACCTTC.

In its sample, this clone was seen a few times. The J gene is TRBJ2-1, the V gene TRBV10-3, with D uncertain. The CDR3 is 15 residues long. Per the germline V gene, CDR1 is ENHRY and CDR2 is SYGVKD. V lost 5 bases and J 7 bases, leaving 18 bases between the germline ends. The CDR3 loop is CAISSGINTGNEQFF. The DNA of the CDR3 is TGTGCCATCAGTTCGGGCATCAACACTGGGAATGAGCAGTTCTTC.

Turning to this clone: The same CDR3 can be traced to other DNA sequences in this sample. This chain uses TRBV5-1 with TRBJ1-5; D unclear. Looked up from germline, CDR1 is SGHRS and CDR2 is YFSETQ. V lost 4 bases and J lost 4, with 9 bases in between. This CDR3 is built from 13 residues. For the CDR3, the DNA is TGCGCCAGCAGCCCGGCGGGGAATCAGCCCCAGCATTTT. Protein sequence: CASSPAGNQPQHF. The full variable domain, completed using reference TRBV5-1 and TRBJ1-5, is KAGVTQTPRYLIKTRGQQVTLSCSPISGHRSVSWYQQTPGQGLQFLFEYFSETQRNKGNFPGRFSGRQFSNSRSEMNVSTLELGDSALYLCASSPAGNQPQHFGDGTRLSIL.

This sequence joins TRBV25-1 and TRBJ2-7; D remains ambiguous. CDR3 length: 14 residues. Germline CDR1 is MGHDK and CDR2 is SYGVNS. V was trimmed by 4 bases and J by 6 bases, leaving 16 bases between them. CDR3 nucleotide sequence: TGTGCCAGCAGTGTACCCTCAGAATCAGGCGAGCAGTACTTC. Translating gives CASSVPSESGEQYF.

There are a few counts of this clone. This chain uses TRBV7-2 with TRBJ1-2, with unresolved D. Germline V CDR1 and CDR2: SGHTA, FQGNSA. This CDR3 has 14 residues. Deletions cut 1 base from V and 4 bases from J, with 10 bases between. CDR3 sequence reads: CASSLGVARYGYTF. The CDR3 DNA follows: TGTGCCAGCAGCTTAGGAGTTGCTCGCTATGGCTACACCTTC.

The gene calls are TRBV30 and TRBJ1-5, with TRBD1 matching over 7 bases. The germline CDR1 and CDR2 sequences are GTSNPN and SVGIG (reference sequence). The V segment lost 2 bases and the J segment 6 bases; nucleotides outside the gene matches: 4. The CDR3 sequence is 13 residues long. The CDR3 nucleotides read TGTGCCTGGAGTACGGGACAGATTCAGCCCCAGCATTTT. Its protein product is CAWSTGQIQPQHF.

The genes are TRBV4-3 and TRBJ2-5; D gene uncertain. The CDR3 sequence is 13 residues long. Trimming removed 1 base at V and 2 bases at J, with 5 bases between. Germline CDR1 LGHNA, CDR2 YSLEER. As DNA, the CDR3 is TGCGCCAGCAGCCAAGGGGCGCAAGAGACCCAGTACTTC. Encoded protein: CASSQGAQETQYF.

The J gene is TRBJ2-5, the V gene TRBV11-2, with D tentatively TRBD2 (6 bases). This CDR3 comprises 14 residues. Trimming took 5 bases from V and 0 from J, leaving 10 bases between them. Per the germline V gene, CDR1 is SGHAT and CDR2 is FQNNGV. Here the CDR3 reads CASSRRVNQETQYF. The CDR3 region has the DNA TGTGCCAGCAGCCGGAGGGTGAACCAAGAGACCCAGTACTTC.

There are a few counts of this clone. The CDR3 sequence: CASSSGPSTDTQYF. CDR3 nucleotides: TGTGCCAGCAGCTCCGGGCCTAGCACAGATACGCAGTATTTT. V usage is TRBV7-3 and J usage is TRBJ2-3; no clear D gene. CDR3 length equals 14 residues. CDR1 is SGHTA, CDR2 FQGTGA, per germline. With 4 bases removed from V and 0 bases from J, the gap between germline ends came to 8 bases.

The sample holds a few counts of this clone. The V gene is TRBV18, the J gene TRBJ2-7, with TRBD1 matching over 8 bases. In germline, CDR1 is KGHSH, CDR2 LQKENI. The trim removed 3 bases at V and 4 bases at J, leaving 5 bases unmatched. The CDR3 covers 14 residues. The CDR3 region has the DNA TGTGCCAGCTCACCGAGGACAGGGCGATACGAGCAGTACTTC. This sequence encodes CASSPRTGRYEQYF.